Listed here are 28 T cell receptor beta chains from one sample, sequenced in a study of T cells in Graves' hyperthyroidism and ophthalmopathy. It was RNA transcripts that yielded the amplified TCR beta CDR3 regions. During a first-round RT-PCR of the TCR CDR3, the HTBI primer set was used. TCRdb redid the calling of the multiplex PCR reads with MiXCR, one entry per CDR3 protein. The sample carries about 350,000 distinct CDR3 sequences, about a sixth recorded once. Sequencing was done on a sample of blood. These receptor sequences come from a woman in her 40s with Graves' ophthalmopathy.

This clonotype occurred many times. The chain links TRBV2 to TRBJ2-2; D remains ambiguous. Germline V gene sequence: CDR1 SNHLY, CDR2 FYNNEI. The germline V and J ends were trimmed by 8 bases and 0 bases, with 7 bases remaining between them. This CDR3 comprises 13 residues. CDR3 in DNA: TGTGCCAGCGGTCGCTCGAACACCGGGGAGCTGTTTTTT. Residues: CASGRSNTGELFF.

This clonotype came up many times. The chain is built from TRBV12-3 or TRBV12-4 and TRBJ1-1, with TRBD1 as a possible D gene (5 bases). V lost 7 bases and J lost 7, with 16 bases in between. The CDR3 consists of 13 residues. CDR3 amino acids: CASTPGTAFEAFF. Written as DNA, the CDR3 is TGTGCCAGCACCCCCGGGACCGCCTTTGAAGCTTTCTTT.

The CDR3 DNA reads as TGTGCCACCATAACGGACGGAGGAGAGCAGTTCTTC. Amino acid sequence: CATITDGGEQFF. The rearrangement links TRBV12-3 or TRBV12-4 to TRBJ2-7; tentatively, D is TRBD2 (5 bases). The J call may not be correct, given that the DNA end is closer to TRBJ2-1. The CDR3 covers 12 residues.

The sample holds many counts of this clonotype. The chain employs TRBV27 and TRBJ1-2; 9 bases match TRBD1. The CDR3 covers 15 residues. Germline lookup yields CDR1 MNHEY and CDR2 SMNVEV (reference sequence). J was trimmed by 1 base and V by 5 bases; bases with no gene match: 5. This chain's CDR3 is CASSTGTGLNYGYTF. Here the CDR3 DNA reads TGTGCCAGCAGTACTGGGACAGGGCTTAACTATGGCTACACCTTC.

This clonotype came up many times. The chain carries TRBV20-1 and TRBJ2-2, with 7 bases that match TRBD2. V lost 6 bases and J lost 3; bases outside the gene matches: 10. The CDR3 is 15 residues long. Germline V gene sequence: CDR1 DFQATT, CDR2 SNEGSKA (reference sequence). The CDR3 DNA reads TGCAGTGCAGCTCCGGGAGGCCGGGACACCGGGGAGCTGTTTTTT. It encodes CSAAPGGRDTGELFF.

This clonotype has at least ten counts. The chain couples TRBV28 to TRBJ1-2; D remains unclear. The CDR3 consists of 17 residues. From germline, CDR1 is MDHEN and CDR2 SYDVKM. V lost 6 bases to trimming and J lost 3 bases, with 23 bases between them. CDR3 protein: CASSSTNWARSYYGYTF. CDR3 coding DNA: TGTGCCAGCAGCTCCACGAATTGGGCCAGGTCTTACTATGGCTACACCTTC.

This clonotype was seen at least ten times. The V gene is TRBV5-1, the J gene TRBJ1-1; 7 nucleotides agree with TRBD1. The germline CDR1 and CDR2 sequences are SGHRS and YFSETQ. After removal of 0 bases from V and 5 bases from J, the junction contained 7 bases not matched to a gene. The CDR3 is 15 amino acids. The CDR3 protein is CASSLGQGLRTEAFF. The CDR3 nucleotides are TGCGCCAGCAGCTTGGGACAGGGCTTGAGGACTGAAGCTTTCTTT.

The chain uses TRBV19 and TRBJ2-5; D remains unclear. V shed 5 bases and J shed 7 bases, with 14 bases lying between them. The CDR3 extends over 13 amino acids. Germline CDR1 LNHDA, CDR2 SQIVND (reference sequence). The CDR3 is CASSAGLLRTQYF. The CDR3 region has the DNA TGTGCCAGTAGTGCCGGGTTGCTGCGGACCCAGTACTTC.

This clonotype occurred many times. The chain carries TRBV6-2 or TRBV6-3 and TRBJ2-5; 7 bases line up with TRBD2. CDR1 is MNHEY and CDR2 is SVGEGT in the germline V gene. V lost 6 bases and J lost 0; bases outside the gene matches: 4. The CDR3 has 14 amino acids. The DNA of the CDR3 is TGTGCCAGCAGGGCTAGCGGATACCAAGAGACCCAGTACTTC. Translation: CASRASGYQETQYF.

This clonotype was recorded many times. The chain joins TRBV10-3 to TRBJ2-7; 8 bases match TRBD2. The CDR3 sequence is 14 residues long. Germline-derived CDR1 and CDR2 are ENHRY and SYGVKD. The junction had 8 bases not matched to a gene; V was cut back by 8 bases and J by 2 bases. The CDR3 protein is CAIRTSGTTYEQYF. In DNA form, the CDR3 reads TGTGCCATCCGTACTAGCGGAACAACCTACGAGCAGTACTTC.

This clonotype was picked up many times. V is TRBV7-2 and J is TRBJ2-7, with 7 bases lining up with TRBD1. Germline-derived CDR1 and CDR2 are SGHTA and FQGNSA. This CDR3 is built from 14 residues. The V gene end was trimmed by 0 bases and the J gene end by 3 bases; junction bases not matched to a gene: 2. The CDR3 coding sequence is TGTGCCAGCAGCTTAGCGGGACAGAACTACGAGCAGTACTTC. Translation gives CASSLAGQNYEQYF.

This chain connects TRBV3-1 to TRBJ1-1; the D is unclear. CDR3 length: 16 residues. Trimming removed 1 base at V and 5 bases at J, with 17 bases between. The germline CDR1 and CDR2 sequences are LGHDT and YNNKEL (reference sequence). Here the CDR3 reads CASSQVRRLGSTEAFF. The CDR3 DNA sequence: TGTGCCAGCAGCCAAGTTCGGCGCTTAGGGTCGACTGAAGCTTTCTTT.

This clonotype was counted many times. The V call is TRBV18, the J call TRBJ2-7, with D uncertain. This CDR3 is built from 13 residues. Trimming took off 6 bases at V and 3 bases at J, with 12 bases between the two ends. CDR1 and CDR2 from the germline V gene are KGHSH and LQKENI. DNA of the CDR3: TGTGCCAGCTCCTACACAGAAAACTACGAGCAGTACTTC. Residues: CASSYTENYEQYF.

This clonotype came up many times. V gene TRBV19 combines with J gene TRBJ1-1, with TRBD1 identical over 7 bases. Trimming at V came to 11 bases and at J to 11 bases, leaving 8 bases not matched to a gene. Germline V CDR1 and CDR2: LNHDA, SQIVND (reference sequence). The length of the CDR3 is 10 residues. For the CDR3, the DNA is TGTGCCGTCCGGGACAGAGGCGCTTTCTTT. Encoded protein: CAVRDRGAFF.

This clonotype has a count of ten or more. The rearrangement links TRBV9 to TRBJ2-2; D is unclear. V was cut by 4 bases and J by 3 bases, with 4 bases left in between. Germline assignment: CDR1 SGDLS and CDR2 YYNGEE. The CDR3 sequence is 12 residues long. The CDR3 spells CASSPHTGELFF. CDR3 sequence (DNA): TGTGCCAGCAGCCCCCACACCGGGGAGCTGTTTTTT.

At least ten counts were recorded for this clonotype. The chain is built from TRBV6-5 and TRBJ1-1, with D hard to call. The CDR3 covers 12 residues. Per germline, CDR1 MNHEY and CDR2 SVGAGI. Trimming removed 4 bases from V and 5 bases from J, with 8 bases in between. CDR3 in DNA: TGTGCCAGCAGTTCAGGTGGGACTGAAGCTTTCTTT. Translation gives CASSSGGTEAFF.

This clonotype showed up many times. This chain connects TRBV4-1 to TRBJ1-1; D is perhaps TRBD1 (5 bases). CDR1 is MGHRA, CDR2 YSYEKL, per germline. CDR3 length: 14 residues. V shed 4 bases and J shed 6 bases, with 15 bases lying between them. This CDR3 reads CASSLAWGKAEAFF. DNA for the CDR3: TGCGCCAGCAGCCTGGCGTGGGGGAAGGCTGAAGCTTTCTTT.

This clonotype was counted only a few times. The genes are TRBV5-1 and TRBJ1-2; D possibly corresponds to TRBD1 (6 bases). V lost 4 bases and J 7 bases, leaving 20 bases between the germline ends. Germline CDR1 reads SGHRS; CDR2 reads YFSETQ. CDR3 size: 15 residues. The CDR3 region is CASSQQGRGHLGYTF. DNA of the CDR3: TGCGCCAGCAGCCAACAGGGCCGGGGTCACCTTGGCTACACCTTC.

In its sample, this clonotype was seen many times. V usage is TRBV7-9 and J usage is TRBJ1-1, with unresolved D. Germline assignment: CDR1 SEHNR and CDR2 FQNEAQ (reference sequence). Trimming removed 5 bases from V and 2 bases from J, with 9 bases in between. The CDR3 is 13 residues long. For the CDR3, the DNA is TGTGCCAGCAGCCCGCTGGCTAACACTGAAGCTTTCTTT. Residues: CASSPLANTEAFF.

This clonotype was recorded at least ten times. The rearrangement joins TRBV12-3 or TRBV12-4 to TRBJ2-7, with unresolved D. V was shortened by 6 bases and J by 7 bases, with 10 bases between the two germline ends. The CDR3 consists of 11 residues. The CDR3, as DNA: TGTGCCAGCAGCCTCCTACGGGAGCAGTACTTC. As protein: CASSLLREQYF.

This clonotype was observed many times. This chain connects TRBV6-4 to TRBJ2-4; D tentatively reads TRBD1 or TRBD2 (6 bases each). The length of the CDR3 is 14 residues. Per the germline V gene, CDR1 is MRHNA and CDR2 is SNTAGT. The V end lost 5 bases, the J end lost 8 bases, and 16 bases lay between the germline ends. CDR3 bases: TGTGCCAGCAGTTACAGCGCGAGGGGGGACATTCAGTACTTC. Its protein product is CASSYSARGDIQYF.

This clonotype was recorded a few times. V and J are TRBV6-5 and TRBJ2-7, with TRBD1 identical over 8 bases. Trimming cost V 5 bases and J 2 bases; bases outside gene matches: 8. Germline CDR1 is MNHEY and CDR2 is SVGAGI. This CDR3 region has 15 residues. DNA of the CDR3: TGTGCCAGCAGTCACGGACAGGGAGACGCCTACGAGCAGTACTTC. Protein: CASSHGQGDAYEQYF.

V usage is TRBV20-1 and J usage is TRBJ2-7; 11 bases match TRBD2. This CDR3 has 16 amino acids. The germline V gene has CDR1 DFQATT and CDR2 SNEGSKA (reference sequence). V gave up 1 base and J gave up 5 bases; unmatched junction bases: 10. The DNA of the CDR3 is TGCAGTGCTAGAGGAGTAACTAGCGGGAGATCTCACGAGCAGTACTTC. Translating gives CSARGVTSGRSHEQYF.

This clonotype has ten or more counts. A much larger clone differs by one base, so this may be a read error. The rearrangement uses TRBV2 and TRBJ1-3; D is perhaps TRBD1 (5 bases). Germline loops: CDR1 SNHLY, CDR2 FYNNEI. V was cut by 4 bases and J by 0 bases, with 10 bases left in between. This CDR3 region has 15 residues. The CDR3 reads CASSVAGISGNTIYF. Here the CDR3 DNA reads TGTGCCAGCAGTGTGGCAGGGATCTCTGGAAACACCATATATTTT.

Concerning this clonotype itself: In this CDR3 the conserved last residue, phenylalanine or tryptophan, is missing, so a read error is likely. V usage is TRBV12-3 or TRBV12-4 and J usage is TRBJ1-2; unclear D gene. The CDR3 is 13 residues long. V lost 6 bases and J 0 bases, leaving 8 bases between the germline ends. The CDR3, as DNA: TGTGCCAGCAGCCATGATTCTAACTATGGCTACACCATC. Protein: CASSHDSNYGYTI.

This clonotype was detected many times. The chain links TRBV11-2 to TRBJ2-7; 10 bases line up with TRBD2. Trimming at V came to 3 bases and at J to 2 bases, leaving 13 bases not matched to a gene. Per germline, CDR1 SGHAT and CDR2 FQNNGV. CDR3 length: 18 residues. In DNA form, the CDR3 reads TGTGCCAGCAGCTTGGTGACTAGCGGGTACGGAACGACCTACGAGCAGTACTTC. As protein: CASSLVTSGYGTTYEQYF.

The chain combines TRBV6-2 or TRBV6-3 with TRBJ2-5; 8 bases align to TRBD2. J was trimmed by 5 bases and V by 0 bases; bases with no gene match: 5. Germline-derived CDR1 and CDR2 are MNHEY and SVGEGT. This CDR3 has 15 residues. DNA of the CDR3: TGTGCCAGCAGTTACTCGGGACTAGATGCCGAGACCCAGTACTTC. Protein product: CASSYSGLDAETQYF.

In this sample, this clonotype turned up many times. The chain has TRBV18 and TRBJ1-5; 8 bases agree with TRBD1. The CDR3 has 16 amino acids. V trimming: 0 bases; J trimming: 1 base; junction bases outside the gene matches: 2. Germline-derived CDR1 and CDR2 are KGHSH and LQKENI. The CDR3 DNA reads TGTGCCAGCTCACCACCGACAGGGGTAAGCAATCAGCCCCAGCATTTT. This sequence encodes CASSPPTGVSNQPQHF.